This is a list of T cell receptor beta chains from one sample in a study of T cell repertoires in cytomegalovirus infection. Each CDR3 protein gets one entry after TCRdb re-called the reads with MiXCR. The sample records fewer than 1,000,000 distinct CDR3 sequences, around 30% being singletons. Antigens of these TCRs are unknown. Sequencing used cultured CD8+ T cells from PBMCs, obtained from culture after CMV antigen stimulation. Receptors originate from a human donor in good health (CMV status not recorded). Some clones in this sample may be carry-over from other donors' samples. Each CDR3 is given with its conserved first and last residue. The order of the fields is D gene, J gene, clone size, V gene, CDR3 DNA, CDR3 protein. D genes are given only for firm matches. The listing skips clone size in some rows; elsewhere it reads once, few, many or a size class.

>TRBD1|TRBJ1-1|.|TRBV29-1
TGCAGCGTTGATGGGACAGTAGACATGAACACTGAAGCTTTCTTT
CSVDGTVDMNTEAFF
>.|TRBJ2-2|few|TRBV29-1
TGCAGCGCCTTGCAGAGCACCGGGGAGCTGTTTTTT
CSALQSTGELFF
>TRBD1|TRBJ1-1|.|TRBV28
TGTGCCAGCAGTTTATCCTTACAGGGGGCAGAGGACACAGAAGCTTTCTTT
CASSLSLQGAEDTEAFF
>.|TRBJ1-1|.|TRBV7-4
TGTGCCAGCAGCTCCGGGAGGAGTGAAGCTTTCTTT
CASSSGRSEAFF
>.|TRBJ2-3|.|TRBV15
TGTGCCACCAGCAGAGAAGGGGGGCCCTCAGGAGATACGCAGTATTTT
CATSREGGPSGDTQYF
>TRBD2|TRBJ2-1|many|TRBV12-3/TRBV12-4
TGTGCCAGCAGTTTAACTAGCGGGGACAATGAGCAGTTCTTC
CASSLTSGDNEQFF
>.|TRBJ2-1|.|TRBV20-1
TGCAGTGCTAGAGACACTAGCTGGAATGAGCAGTTCTTC
CSARDTSWNEQFF
>.|TRBJ2-5|.|TRBV7-9
TGTGCCAGCACGGGAGCGGTACAAGAGACCCAGTACTTC
CASTGAVQETQYF
>TRBD2|TRBJ2-7|.|TRBV2
TGTGCCCGGACGGGACTAGCAGTCGACGAGCAGTACTTC
CARTGLAVDEQYF
>TRBD1|TRBJ2-7|.|TRBV6-4
TGTGCCAGCAGTGAGGAGGGACAGGGCTCCTACGAGCAGTACTTC
CASSEEGQGSYEQYF